This T cell receptor (beta chain) was recorded in a study of technical replicates of blood from a handful of donors. The table came from immunoSEQ multiplex PCR; TCRdb's copy has only in-frame clones and leaves some out. The sample yields just under 100,000 clones, around 96% seen once. The germline V gene encodes CDR1 SGHAT and CDR2 FQNNGV. The CDR3 contains 19 residues. The trim removed 1 base at V and 0 bases at J, leaving 14 bases unmatched. The sequenced material came from T cells isolated from PBMCs. The origin of this receptor is a human donor in good health. The chain joins TRBV11-2 to TRBJ2-7; the match to TRBD2 covers 8 bases. CDR3 residues: CASSLGRGLARASSYEQYF. CDR3 in DNA: TGTGCCAGCAGCTTAGGGCGAGGACTAGCAAGGGCAAGCTCCTACGAGCAGTACTTC.